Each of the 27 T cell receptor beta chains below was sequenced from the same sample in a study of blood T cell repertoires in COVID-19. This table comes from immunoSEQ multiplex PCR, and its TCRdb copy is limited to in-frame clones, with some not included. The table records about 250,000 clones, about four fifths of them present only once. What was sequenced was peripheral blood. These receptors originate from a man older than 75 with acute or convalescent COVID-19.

CDR3 region: CASSFLSGGRETQYF. The CDR3 region has the DNA TGTGCCAGCAGCTTCCTGAGCGGGGGGCGGGAGACCCAGTACTTC. The chain combines TRBV6-5 with TRBJ2-5; 9 bases line up with TRBD2. Germline values: CDR1 MNHEY, CDR2 SVGAGI. The CDR3 sequence is 15 residues long. The V and J ends lost 6 bases and 5 bases, in that order; junction bases with no gene match: 10.

The CDR3 DNA follows: TGCGCCAGCAGCTTGGAGACGGGTTCACCCCTCCACTTT. This gives the protein CASSLETGSPLHF. The genes are TRBV5-1 and TRBJ1-6; D uncertain. The germline gives CDR1 SGHRS, CDR2 YFSETQ. V was clipped by 0 bases and J by 9 bases, with 7 bases between them. The CDR3 consists of 13 residues.

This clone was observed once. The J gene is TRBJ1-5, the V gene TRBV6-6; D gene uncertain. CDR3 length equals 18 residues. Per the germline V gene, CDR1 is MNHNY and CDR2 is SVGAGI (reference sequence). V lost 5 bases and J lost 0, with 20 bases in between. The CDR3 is CASSLPILGRNSNQPQHF. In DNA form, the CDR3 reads TGTGCCAGCAGTCTCCCTATCCTAGGGAGGAATAGCAATCAGCCCCAGCATTTT.

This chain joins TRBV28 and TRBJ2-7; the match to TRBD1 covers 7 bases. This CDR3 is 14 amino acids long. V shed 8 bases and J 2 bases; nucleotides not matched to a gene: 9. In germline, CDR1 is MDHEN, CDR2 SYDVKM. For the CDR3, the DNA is TGTGCCAGCGGGTCGCCGGGACAGACCTACGAGCAGTACTTC. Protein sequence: CASGSPGQTYEQYF.

The CDR3 DNA reads TGTGCCAGCAGTTCGGGACAGGGGGCCTATAATTCACCCCTCCACTTT. It is translated as CASSSGQGAYNSPLHF. The chain has TRBV28 and TRBJ1-6; 11 nucleotides match TRBD1. Germline CDR1 MDHEN, CDR2 SYDVKM. CDR3 length: 16 amino acids. The junction had 1 base not matched to a gene; V was cut back by 4 bases and J by 2 bases.

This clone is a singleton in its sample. The CDR3: CASSLGQGGSGELFF. CDR3 DNA sequence: TGTGCCAGCAGCCTGGGACAGGGGGGTTCCGGGGAGCTGTTTTTT. The chain employs TRBV11-1 and TRBJ2-2; TRBD1 aligns across 11 bases. Germline-derived CDR1 and CDR2 are SGHAT and FQDESV (reference sequence). This CDR3 region has 15 residues. The V and J ends lost 5 bases and 6 bases, in that order; junction bases with no gene match: 5. Combining the CDR3 with reference TRBV11-1 and TRBJ2-2 gives the whole variable domain EAEVAQSPRYKITEKSQAVAFWCDPISGHATLYWYRQILGQGPELLVQFQDESVVDDSQLPKDRFSAERLKGVDSTLKIQPAELGDSAMYLCASSLGQGGSGELFFGEGSRLTVL.

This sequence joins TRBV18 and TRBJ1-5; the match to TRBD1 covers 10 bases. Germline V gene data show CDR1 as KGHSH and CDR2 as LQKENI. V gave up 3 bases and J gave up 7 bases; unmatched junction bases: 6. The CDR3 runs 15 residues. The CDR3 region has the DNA TGTGCCAGCTCACCGGAGACAGGGGGCGTCCAGCCCCAGCATTTT. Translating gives CASSPETGGVQPQHF.

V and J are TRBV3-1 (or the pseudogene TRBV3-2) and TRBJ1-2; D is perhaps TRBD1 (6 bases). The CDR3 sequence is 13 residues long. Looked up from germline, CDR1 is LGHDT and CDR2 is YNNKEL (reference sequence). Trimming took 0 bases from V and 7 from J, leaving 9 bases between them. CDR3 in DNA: TGTGCCAGCAGCCAAGAGGGGGCAGCTGGCTACACCTTC. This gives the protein CASSQEGAAGYTF.

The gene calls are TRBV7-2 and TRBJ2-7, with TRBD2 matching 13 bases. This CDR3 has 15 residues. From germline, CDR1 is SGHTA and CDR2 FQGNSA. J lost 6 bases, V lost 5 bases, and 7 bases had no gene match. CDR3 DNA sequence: TGTGCCAGCAGCCCAGGACTAGCGGGGGTCCCCGAGCAGTACTTC. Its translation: CASSPGLAGVPEQYF.

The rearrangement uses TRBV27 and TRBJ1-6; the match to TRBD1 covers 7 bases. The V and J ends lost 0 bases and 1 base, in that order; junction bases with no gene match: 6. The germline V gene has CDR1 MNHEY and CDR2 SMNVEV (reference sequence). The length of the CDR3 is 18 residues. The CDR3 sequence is CASSLSGGQKSYNSPLHF. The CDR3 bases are TGTGCCAGCAGTTTATCGGGGGGACAGAAATCCTATAATTCACCCCTCCACTTT.

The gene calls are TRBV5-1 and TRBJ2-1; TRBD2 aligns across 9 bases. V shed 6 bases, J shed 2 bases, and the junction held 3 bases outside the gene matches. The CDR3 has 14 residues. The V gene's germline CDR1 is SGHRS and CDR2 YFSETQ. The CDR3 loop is CASKKREAYNEQFF. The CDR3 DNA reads TGCGCCAGCAAGAAGCGGGAGGCCTACAATGAGCAGTTCTTC.

CDR3 in amino acids: CSASSKRGAFTGELFF. CDR3 DNA sequence: TGCAGTGCTAGTTCCAAGCGGGGGGCTTTCACCGGGGAGCTGTTTTTT. This sequence joins TRBV20-1 and TRBJ2-2, with 9 bases lining up with TRBD2. CDR1 and CDR2 from the germline V gene are DFQATT and SNEGSKA (reference sequence). The J segment lost 4 bases and the V segment lost 3 bases, leaving 9 bases of the junction unmatched. This CDR3 spans 16 amino acids.

The CDR3 sequence is CASSLIGQGGEFF. The CDR3 DNA follows: TGTGCCAGCAGCCTCATCGGACAGGGGGGTGAGTTCTTC. The V and J genes are TRBV27 and TRBJ2-1; 10 positions match TRBD1. Germline CDR1 reads MNHEY; CDR2 reads SMNVEV (reference sequence). With 6 bases clipped from V and 14 bases from J, the junction kept 10 bases outside the gene matches. CDR3 length: 13 amino acids.

The CDR3 region has the DNA TGTGCCAGCAGCCCCATCGGGGGGGCATATTCACCCCTCCACTTT. It specifies CASSPIGGAYSPLHF. This chain joins TRBV3-1 (or the pseudogene TRBV3-2) and TRBJ1-6, with a weak D call TRBD1 (6 bases). The CDR3 sequence is 15 residues long. CDR1 and CDR2 from the germline V gene are LGHDT and YNNKEL (reference sequence). V gave up 4 bases and J gave up 8 bases, with 15 bases separating them.

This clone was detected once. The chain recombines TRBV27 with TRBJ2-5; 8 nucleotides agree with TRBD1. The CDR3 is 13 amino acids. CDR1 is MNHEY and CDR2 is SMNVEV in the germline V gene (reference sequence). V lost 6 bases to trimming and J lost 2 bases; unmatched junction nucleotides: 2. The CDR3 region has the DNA TGTGCCAGCAGGGGGACAGGACAAGAGACCCAGTACTTC. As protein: CASRGTGQETQYF.

The CDR3 protein is CASSYSGRNNSPLHF. In nucleotides, the CDR3 is TGTGCCAGCAGTTACTCGGGGCGGAATAATTCACCCCTCCACTTT. The chain couples TRBV6-5 to TRBJ1-6; TRBD1 might be the D (5 bases). V was cut by 0 bases and J by 5 bases, with 8 bases left in between. The germline V gene encodes CDR1 MNHEY and CDR2 SVGAGI. This CDR3 contains 15 residues.

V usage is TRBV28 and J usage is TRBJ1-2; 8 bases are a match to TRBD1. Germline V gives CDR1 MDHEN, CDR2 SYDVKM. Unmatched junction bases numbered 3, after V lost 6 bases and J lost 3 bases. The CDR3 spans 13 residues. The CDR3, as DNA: TGTGCCAGCAGAGGGACAGGCTACTATGGCTACACCTTC. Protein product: CASRGTGYYGYTF.

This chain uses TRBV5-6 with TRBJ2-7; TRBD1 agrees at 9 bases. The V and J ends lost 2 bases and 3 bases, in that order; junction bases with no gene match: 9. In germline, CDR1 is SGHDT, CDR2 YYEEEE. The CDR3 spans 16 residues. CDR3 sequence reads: CASSLGQGRIDYEQYF. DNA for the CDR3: TGTGCCAGCAGCTTAGGACAGGGGAGAATAGACTACGAGCAGTACTTC.

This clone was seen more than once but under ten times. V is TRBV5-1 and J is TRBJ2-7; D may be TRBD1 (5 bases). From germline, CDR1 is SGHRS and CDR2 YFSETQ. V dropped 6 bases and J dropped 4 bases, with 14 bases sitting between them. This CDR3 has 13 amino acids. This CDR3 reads CASKRLGAYEQYF. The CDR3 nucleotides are TGCGCCAGCAAGCGTCTTGGGGCATACGAGCAGTACTTC. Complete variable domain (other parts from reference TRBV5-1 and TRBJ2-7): KAGVTQTPRYLIKTRGQQVTLSCSPISGHRSVSWYQQTPGQGLQFLFEYFSETQRNKGNFPGRFSGRQFSNSRSEMNVSTLELGDSALYLCASKRLGAYEQYFGPGTRLTVT.

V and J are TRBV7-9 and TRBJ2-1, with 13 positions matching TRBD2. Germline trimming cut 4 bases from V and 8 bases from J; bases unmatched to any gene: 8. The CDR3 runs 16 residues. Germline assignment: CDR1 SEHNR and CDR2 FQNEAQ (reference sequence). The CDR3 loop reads CASSSRGLAGAYEQFF. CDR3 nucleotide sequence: TGTGCCAGCAGCTCCAGAGGACTAGCGGGAGCATATGAGCAGTTCTTC.

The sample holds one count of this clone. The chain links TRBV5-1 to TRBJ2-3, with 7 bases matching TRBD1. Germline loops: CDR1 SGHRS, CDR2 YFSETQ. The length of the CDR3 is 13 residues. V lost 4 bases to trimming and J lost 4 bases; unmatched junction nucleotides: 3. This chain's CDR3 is CASSVGQSDTQYF. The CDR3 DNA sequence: TGCGCCAGCAGCGTGGGACAGTCAGATACGCAGTATTTT. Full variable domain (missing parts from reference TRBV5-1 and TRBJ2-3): KAGVTQTPRYLIKTRGQQVTLSCSPISGHRSVSWYQQTPGQGLQFLFEYFSETQRNKGNFPGRFSGRQFSNSRSEMNVSTLELGDSALYLCASSVGQSDTQYFGPGTRLTVL.

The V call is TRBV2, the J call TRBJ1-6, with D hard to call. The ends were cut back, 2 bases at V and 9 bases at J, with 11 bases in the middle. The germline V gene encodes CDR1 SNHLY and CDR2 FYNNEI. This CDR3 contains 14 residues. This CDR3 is CASSETGPGSPLHF. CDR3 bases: TGTGCCAGCAGTGAAACGGGTCCGGGTTCACCCCTCCACTTT. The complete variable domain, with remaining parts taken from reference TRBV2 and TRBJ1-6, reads EPEVTQTPSHQVTQMGQEVILRCVPISNHLYFYWYRQILGQKVEFLVSFYNNEISEKSEIFDDQFSVERPDGSNFTLKIRSTKLEDSAMYFCASSETGPGSPLHFGNGTRLTVT.

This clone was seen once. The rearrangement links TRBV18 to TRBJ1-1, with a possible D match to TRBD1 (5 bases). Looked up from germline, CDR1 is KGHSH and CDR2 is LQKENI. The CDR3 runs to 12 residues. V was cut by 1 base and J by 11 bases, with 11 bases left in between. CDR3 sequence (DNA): TGTGCCAGCTCACCACAGGGGAATGACGCTTTCTTT. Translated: CASSPQGNDAFF.

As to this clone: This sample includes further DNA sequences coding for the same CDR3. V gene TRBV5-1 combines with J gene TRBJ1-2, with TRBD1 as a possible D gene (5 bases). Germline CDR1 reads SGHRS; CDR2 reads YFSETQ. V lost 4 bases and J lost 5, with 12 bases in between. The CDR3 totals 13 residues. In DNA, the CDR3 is TGCGCCAGCAGCCTAGCGGGGCGGTATGGCTACACCTTC. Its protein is CASSLAGRYGYTF.

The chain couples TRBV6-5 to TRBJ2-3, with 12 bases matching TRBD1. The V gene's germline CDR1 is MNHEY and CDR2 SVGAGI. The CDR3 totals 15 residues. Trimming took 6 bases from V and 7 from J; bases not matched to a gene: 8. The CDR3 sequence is CASRPGTGGKNTQYF. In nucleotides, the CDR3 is TGTGCCAGCAGGCCCGGGACAGGGGGCAAGAATACGCAGTATTTT.

CDR3 DNA sequence: TGTGCCAGCAGTTACGAGGGGGGGATATACAATGAGCAGTTCTTC. It translates to CASSYEGGIYNEQFF. This chain uses TRBV6-5 with TRBJ2-1; perhaps TRBD2 as D (7 bases). CDR1 and CDR2 (germline): MNHEY, SVGAGI. The ends were cut back, 2 bases at V and 4 bases at J, with 12 bases in the middle. The CDR3 has 15 residues.

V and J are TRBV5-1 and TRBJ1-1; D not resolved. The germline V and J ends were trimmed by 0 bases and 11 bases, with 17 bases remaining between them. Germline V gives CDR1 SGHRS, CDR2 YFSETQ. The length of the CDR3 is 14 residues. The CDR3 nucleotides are TGCGCCAGCAGCTTGGGGAGTAGTGGAGACTCTGCTTTCTTT. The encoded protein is CASSLGSSGDSAFF.